This T cell receptor beta chain appears in the sequencing data of a study of CD8+CD57+ T cells in acquired aplastic anemia. Across the study: Sorted CD4+ and CD8+ cells yielded 3 to 3.5 ug of DNA on average.

The germline V and J ends were trimmed by 1 base and 4 bases, with 14 bases remaining between them. Looked up from germline, CDR1 is SGHRS and CDR2 is YFSETQ. The CDR3 is made up of 15 amino acids. It was patients with CD8+CD57+ cell expansion by flow cytometry who were chosen for sequencing. The blood sampling took place in patients who had so far received no therapy. Investigators profiled TCR beta VDJ and CDR3 from genomic DNA template. TCRdb passed the reads through MiXCR, listing each CDR3 protein once. The sample includes fewer than 200,000 distinct CDR3 sequences, around 75% of them seen just once.

This chain uses TRBV5-1 with TRBJ1-2; D ambiguous. The receptor was isolated from a human donor with aplastic anemia. Input material: sorted CD4+, CD8+, or CD8+CD57+ T cells (not recorded which) from PBMCs. DNA for the CDR3: TGCGCCAGCAGCTTGTTGACCAGACCCCCCTATGGCTACACCTTC. Translated: CASSLLTRPPYGYTF.